This TCR beta chain stems from a study of blood T cell repertoires in COVID-19. Assay used: immunoSEQ multiplex PCR; TCRdb lists only in-frame clones, some missing. Of 110,000 or so clones in the sample, more than 70% were seen once. The CDR3 totals 17 residues. The V gene lost 5 bases and the J gene lost 5 bases, with 22 bases spanning the gap. Germline CDR1 is MNHEY and CDR2 is SMNVEV (reference sequence). The TCR comes from a woman in her 70s who had recovered from COVID-19. V gene TRBV27 combines with J gene TRBJ2-1, with D possibly TRBD2 on 5 matching bases. Sequenced input: peripheral blood. For the CDR3, the DNA is TGTGCCAGCAGTAGAATAGGGTGGCGGACTCCTAACAATGAGCAGTTCTTC. It codes for CASSRIGWRTPNNEQFF.